The entry below describes one TCR beta chain. The target antigen is unknown. The table came from immunoSEQ multiplex PCR; TCRdb's copy has only in-frame clones and leaves some out. The table has some 47,000 clones, approximately 85% seen once. Blood samples were obtained at baseline, cycle 4 day 1, and cycle 7 day 1. This sample was taken from a study of OX40 agonist ivuxolimab in advanced cancers. Study information: Patients with prior anti-PD-1, anti-PD-L1 or anti-CTLA-4 therapy were eligible; approximately 40% had some. Study findings and constraints: Among patients with partial responses at 0.1-3.0 mg/kg, clonal expansion was among the lowest. Among T cells, CD8+ cells averaged more expanded clones than CD4+ cells.

This CDR3 spans 14 amino acids. The germline CDR1 and CDR2 sequences are MNHNY and SVGAGI (reference sequence). Trimming shortened V by 5 bases and J by 2 bases, and 12 bases separated the two germline ends. The origin of this receptor is an adult with an advanced solid tumor such as melanoma, head and neck, liver or kidney cancer. This chain joins TRBV6-6 and TRBJ1-2; D call uncertain. The sequences come from CD4+ or CD8+ T cells sorted from blood, collected in a trial of the OX40 agonist ivuxolimab. The CDR3 loop is CASSDMRTNYGYTF. CDR3 coding DNA: TGTGCCAGCAGTGACATGAGGACCAACTATGGCTACACCTTC.